This record looks at one T cell receptor beta chain sequence and its context. Its target is unknown. A junction end diverges from the germline sequence, so it may reflect a read error. The source of the sample is a study of shared clonotypes between healthy human individuals. Study details: Each donor had three CD4 naive, three CD4 memory, two CD8 naive and one CD8 memory plate. Study-wide results and limits: Clonotypes that were shared across a few donors made up 4% to 6% of naive CD4 clonotypes.

The split of CD4+ cells yielded CD45RA+ naive and CD45RA-negative memory subsets. Data came from immunoSEQ multiplex PCR; TCRdb stores just in-frame clones and leaves some out. Of around 350,000 clones listed, more than 60% are singletons. This CDR3 contains 14 residues. CDR1 and CDR2 (germline): SGHNT, YYREEE (reference sequence). The sequencing sample was made of memory CD4+ T cells sorted from blood. Subset reported: CD45RA-negative fraction. The receptor comes from a man younger than 40 in good health. The chain employs TRBV5-4 and TRBJ2-1; D is perhaps TRBD2 (5 bases). CDR3 protein: CASRGLASYNEQFF. CDR3 DNA sequence: TGTGCAAGCAGAGGGCTAGCCTCCTACAATGAGCAGTTCTTC.